These T cell receptor beta chains were read from a single sample in a study of blood T cell repertoires in COVID-19. The method was immunoSEQ multiplex PCR; TCRdb's version includes in-frame clones alone and lacks a portion of them. The profile shows over 55,000 clones, about 73% of them singletons. The sample consisted of peripheral blood. All receptors derive from a woman in her seventies with acute or convalescent COVID-19. The CDR3 runs from the conserved cysteine through the conserved F or W. The D gene is left open where the match is weak. The listing skips clone size in some rows; elsewhere it reads once, few, many or a size class.

D gene: -; V gene: TRBV7-2; J gene: TRBJ1-2; clone size: -; CDR3 DNA: TGTGCCAGCTCGCCCTCCTCACTCTCCTATGGCTACACCTTC; CDR3 protein: CASSPSSLSYGYTF
D gene: -; V gene: TRBV5-1; J gene: TRBJ2-3; clone size: -; CDR3 DNA: TGCGCCAGCAGCCGTGGACAAAGCACAGATACGCAGTATTTT; CDR3 protein: CASSRGQSTDTQYF
D gene: TRBD2; V gene: TRBV10-1; J gene: TRBJ2-7; clone size: -; CDR3 DNA: TGCGCCAGCAGTGAGTCGGTAGCGGGGCGCTACGAGCAGTACTTC; CDR3 protein: CASSESVAGRYEQYF
D gene: -; V gene: TRBV9; J gene: TRBJ2-7; clone size: -; CDR3 DNA: TGTGCCAGCAGCGTAGGTTATAACAGTCACAGGTACGAGCAGTACTTC; CDR3 protein: CASSVGYNSHRYEQYF
D gene: TRBD1; V gene: TRBV19; J gene: TRBJ1-2; clone size: -; CDR3 DNA: TGTGCCAGTAGTGTAAGGACAGGAACTAACTATGGCTACACCTTC; CDR3 protein: CASSVRTGTNYGYTF
D gene: TRBD1; V gene: TRBV11-2; J gene: TRBJ1-6; clone size: few; CDR3 DNA: TGTGCCAGCAGCTTAGGGACAGGAGGTTCACCCCTCCACTTT; CDR3 protein: CASSLGTGGSPLHF
D gene: TRBD1; V gene: TRBV5-6; J gene: TRBJ1-1; clone size: -; CDR3 DNA: TGTGCCAGCAGCTGGGGGACAGGGGGCGGTTTGTACACTGAAGCTTTCTTT; CDR3 protein: CASSWGTGGGLYTEAFF
D gene: -; V gene: TRBV3-1/TRBV3-2; J gene: TRBJ2-1; clone size: -; CDR3 DNA: TGTGCCAGCAGCCAAGACAGGGGGAGGCAGAATGAGCAGTTCTTC; CDR3 protein: CASSQDRGRQNEQFF
D gene: -; V gene: TRBV3-1/TRBV3-2; J gene: TRBJ2-5; clone size: few; CDR3 DNA: TGTGCCAGCAGCCAAGTCGTAGGAGTACGGTACTTC; CDR3 protein: CASSQVVGVRYF
D gene: TRBD1; V gene: TRBV19; J gene: TRBJ1-5; clone size: -; CDR3 DNA: TGTGCCAGTAGGGGACAGGGCAGCAATCAGCCCCAGCATTTT; CDR3 protein: CASRGQGSNQPQHF
D gene: -; V gene: TRBV11-2; J gene: TRBJ2-1; clone size: -; CDR3 DNA: TGTGCCAGCAGCTCCTTCATACAGGGTGGGCCCTACAATGAGCAGTTCTTC; CDR3 protein: CASSSFIQGGPYNEQFF
D gene: TRBD2; V gene: TRBV7-2; J gene: TRBJ2-7; clone size: -; CDR3 DNA: TGTGCCAGCAGCTTAGCCGGGGGGGTCTCCTACGAGCAGTACTTC; CDR3 protein: CASSLAGGVSYEQYF
D gene: TRBD2; V gene: TRBV7-3; J gene: TRBJ2-1; clone size: -; CDR3 DNA: TGTGCCAGCAGCTTAGGCGGGAGGGTAAGCTCCTACAATGAGCAGTTCTTC; CDR3 protein: CASSLGGRVSSYNEQFF
D gene: TRBD2; V gene: TRBV19; J gene: TRBJ2-1; clone size: -; CDR3 DNA: TGTGCCAGTAGTACCGGACTAGATCTGGCCTCCTACAATGAGCAGTTCTTC; CDR3 protein: CASSTGLDLASYNEQFF
D gene: -; V gene: TRBV10-3; J gene: TRBJ1-1; clone size: -; CDR3 DNA: TGTGCCATCAGTGAATGGGGGCAGGACACTGAAGCTTTCTTT; CDR3 protein: CAISEWGQDTEAFF
D gene: TRBD2; V gene: TRBV9; J gene: TRBJ2-2; clone size: -; CDR3 DNA: TGTGCCAGCAGCCTCCTGACTAGCGCCTCCACCGGGGAGCTGTTTTTT; CDR3 protein: CASSLLTSASTGELFF
D gene: -; V gene: TRBV6-5; J gene: TRBJ1-4; clone size: -; CDR3 DNA: TGTGCCAGCTCGGGAGGCCGAGGGGAAAAACTGTTTTTT; CDR3 protein: CASSGGRGEKLFF
D gene: -; V gene: TRBV15; J gene: TRBJ1-1; clone size: few; CDR3 DNA: TGTGCCACCAGCAGACAGGAAAACACTGAAGCTTTCTTT; CDR3 protein: CATSRQENTEAFF
D gene: TRBD2; V gene: TRBV9; J gene: TRBJ2-1; clone size: -; CDR3 DNA: TGTGCCAGCGGACTAGTACTCAATGAGCAGTTCTTC; CDR3 protein: CASGLVLNEQFF
D gene: -; V gene: TRBV19; J gene: TRBJ1-5; clone size: -; CDR3 DNA: TGTGCCAGTAGTATAGACCGGGGACAACCCCTACAGCCCCAGCATTTT; CDR3 protein: CASSIDRGQPLQPQHF
D gene: TRBD2; V gene: TRBV28; J gene: TRBJ2-7; clone size: -; CDR3 DNA: TGTGCCAGCAGTCGGGCCACGGCGGGAGGATACGAGCAGTACTTC; CDR3 protein: CASSRATAGGYEQYF
D gene: TRBD1; V gene: TRBV27; J gene: TRBJ1-1; clone size: -; CDR3 DNA: TGTGCCAGCAGTTGGGGCAGGGGGCGCCGGGACACTGAAGCTTTCTTT; CDR3 protein: CASSWGRGRRDTEAFF
D gene: -; V gene: TRBV5-1; J gene: TRBJ1-2; clone size: few; CDR3 DNA: TGCGCCAGCGGGCCGGGGGGTAACTATGGCTACACCTTC; CDR3 protein: CASGPGGNYGYTF